This paragraph covers one T cell receptor (beta chain) sequence. What it recognizes is unknown. A second roughly 6 to 12 cycle PCR used barcoded and J-beta primers. Per sample, CDR3-containing paired-end reads numbered at least 2.5 million. TCRdb re-analysed the 5' RACE reads in MiXCR, keeping a single row per CDR3 protein. Of over 600,000 distinct CDR3 sequences detected, around 50% appear once; the ten largest clones hold roughly 24%. These data are taken from a study of blood T cells in healthy people across ages. Overall study findings and caveats: More naive CD4+ cells and higher diversity marked long-lived donors relative to aged donors.

The TCR comes from a middle-aged man in good health. The sequenced sample consisted of blood.

This CDR3 is CASSQGDREGETQYF. Written as DNA, the CDR3 is TGCGCCAGCAGCCAAGGTGACAGGGAAGGAGAGACCCAGTACTTC. The chain couples TRBV4-3 to TRBJ2-5, with 7 bases aligning to TRBD1. CDR3 length: 15 amino acids. CDR1 and CDR2 (germline): LGHNA, YSLEER. The ends lost 1 base at V and 4 bases at J; junction bases unmatched: 6.